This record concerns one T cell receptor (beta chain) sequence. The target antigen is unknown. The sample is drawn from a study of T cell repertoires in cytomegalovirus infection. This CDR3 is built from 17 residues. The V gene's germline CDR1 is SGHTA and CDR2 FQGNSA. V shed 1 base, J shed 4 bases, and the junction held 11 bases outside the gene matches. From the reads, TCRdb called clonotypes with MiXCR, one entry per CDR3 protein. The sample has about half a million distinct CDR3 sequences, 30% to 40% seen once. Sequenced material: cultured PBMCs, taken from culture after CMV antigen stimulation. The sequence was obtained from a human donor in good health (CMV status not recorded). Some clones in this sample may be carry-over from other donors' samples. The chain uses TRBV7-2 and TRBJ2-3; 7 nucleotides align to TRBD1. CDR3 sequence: CASSLDTTGDRADTQYF. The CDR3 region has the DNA TGTGCCAGCAGCTTAGATACTACAGGGGATAGGGCAGATACGCAGTATTTT.